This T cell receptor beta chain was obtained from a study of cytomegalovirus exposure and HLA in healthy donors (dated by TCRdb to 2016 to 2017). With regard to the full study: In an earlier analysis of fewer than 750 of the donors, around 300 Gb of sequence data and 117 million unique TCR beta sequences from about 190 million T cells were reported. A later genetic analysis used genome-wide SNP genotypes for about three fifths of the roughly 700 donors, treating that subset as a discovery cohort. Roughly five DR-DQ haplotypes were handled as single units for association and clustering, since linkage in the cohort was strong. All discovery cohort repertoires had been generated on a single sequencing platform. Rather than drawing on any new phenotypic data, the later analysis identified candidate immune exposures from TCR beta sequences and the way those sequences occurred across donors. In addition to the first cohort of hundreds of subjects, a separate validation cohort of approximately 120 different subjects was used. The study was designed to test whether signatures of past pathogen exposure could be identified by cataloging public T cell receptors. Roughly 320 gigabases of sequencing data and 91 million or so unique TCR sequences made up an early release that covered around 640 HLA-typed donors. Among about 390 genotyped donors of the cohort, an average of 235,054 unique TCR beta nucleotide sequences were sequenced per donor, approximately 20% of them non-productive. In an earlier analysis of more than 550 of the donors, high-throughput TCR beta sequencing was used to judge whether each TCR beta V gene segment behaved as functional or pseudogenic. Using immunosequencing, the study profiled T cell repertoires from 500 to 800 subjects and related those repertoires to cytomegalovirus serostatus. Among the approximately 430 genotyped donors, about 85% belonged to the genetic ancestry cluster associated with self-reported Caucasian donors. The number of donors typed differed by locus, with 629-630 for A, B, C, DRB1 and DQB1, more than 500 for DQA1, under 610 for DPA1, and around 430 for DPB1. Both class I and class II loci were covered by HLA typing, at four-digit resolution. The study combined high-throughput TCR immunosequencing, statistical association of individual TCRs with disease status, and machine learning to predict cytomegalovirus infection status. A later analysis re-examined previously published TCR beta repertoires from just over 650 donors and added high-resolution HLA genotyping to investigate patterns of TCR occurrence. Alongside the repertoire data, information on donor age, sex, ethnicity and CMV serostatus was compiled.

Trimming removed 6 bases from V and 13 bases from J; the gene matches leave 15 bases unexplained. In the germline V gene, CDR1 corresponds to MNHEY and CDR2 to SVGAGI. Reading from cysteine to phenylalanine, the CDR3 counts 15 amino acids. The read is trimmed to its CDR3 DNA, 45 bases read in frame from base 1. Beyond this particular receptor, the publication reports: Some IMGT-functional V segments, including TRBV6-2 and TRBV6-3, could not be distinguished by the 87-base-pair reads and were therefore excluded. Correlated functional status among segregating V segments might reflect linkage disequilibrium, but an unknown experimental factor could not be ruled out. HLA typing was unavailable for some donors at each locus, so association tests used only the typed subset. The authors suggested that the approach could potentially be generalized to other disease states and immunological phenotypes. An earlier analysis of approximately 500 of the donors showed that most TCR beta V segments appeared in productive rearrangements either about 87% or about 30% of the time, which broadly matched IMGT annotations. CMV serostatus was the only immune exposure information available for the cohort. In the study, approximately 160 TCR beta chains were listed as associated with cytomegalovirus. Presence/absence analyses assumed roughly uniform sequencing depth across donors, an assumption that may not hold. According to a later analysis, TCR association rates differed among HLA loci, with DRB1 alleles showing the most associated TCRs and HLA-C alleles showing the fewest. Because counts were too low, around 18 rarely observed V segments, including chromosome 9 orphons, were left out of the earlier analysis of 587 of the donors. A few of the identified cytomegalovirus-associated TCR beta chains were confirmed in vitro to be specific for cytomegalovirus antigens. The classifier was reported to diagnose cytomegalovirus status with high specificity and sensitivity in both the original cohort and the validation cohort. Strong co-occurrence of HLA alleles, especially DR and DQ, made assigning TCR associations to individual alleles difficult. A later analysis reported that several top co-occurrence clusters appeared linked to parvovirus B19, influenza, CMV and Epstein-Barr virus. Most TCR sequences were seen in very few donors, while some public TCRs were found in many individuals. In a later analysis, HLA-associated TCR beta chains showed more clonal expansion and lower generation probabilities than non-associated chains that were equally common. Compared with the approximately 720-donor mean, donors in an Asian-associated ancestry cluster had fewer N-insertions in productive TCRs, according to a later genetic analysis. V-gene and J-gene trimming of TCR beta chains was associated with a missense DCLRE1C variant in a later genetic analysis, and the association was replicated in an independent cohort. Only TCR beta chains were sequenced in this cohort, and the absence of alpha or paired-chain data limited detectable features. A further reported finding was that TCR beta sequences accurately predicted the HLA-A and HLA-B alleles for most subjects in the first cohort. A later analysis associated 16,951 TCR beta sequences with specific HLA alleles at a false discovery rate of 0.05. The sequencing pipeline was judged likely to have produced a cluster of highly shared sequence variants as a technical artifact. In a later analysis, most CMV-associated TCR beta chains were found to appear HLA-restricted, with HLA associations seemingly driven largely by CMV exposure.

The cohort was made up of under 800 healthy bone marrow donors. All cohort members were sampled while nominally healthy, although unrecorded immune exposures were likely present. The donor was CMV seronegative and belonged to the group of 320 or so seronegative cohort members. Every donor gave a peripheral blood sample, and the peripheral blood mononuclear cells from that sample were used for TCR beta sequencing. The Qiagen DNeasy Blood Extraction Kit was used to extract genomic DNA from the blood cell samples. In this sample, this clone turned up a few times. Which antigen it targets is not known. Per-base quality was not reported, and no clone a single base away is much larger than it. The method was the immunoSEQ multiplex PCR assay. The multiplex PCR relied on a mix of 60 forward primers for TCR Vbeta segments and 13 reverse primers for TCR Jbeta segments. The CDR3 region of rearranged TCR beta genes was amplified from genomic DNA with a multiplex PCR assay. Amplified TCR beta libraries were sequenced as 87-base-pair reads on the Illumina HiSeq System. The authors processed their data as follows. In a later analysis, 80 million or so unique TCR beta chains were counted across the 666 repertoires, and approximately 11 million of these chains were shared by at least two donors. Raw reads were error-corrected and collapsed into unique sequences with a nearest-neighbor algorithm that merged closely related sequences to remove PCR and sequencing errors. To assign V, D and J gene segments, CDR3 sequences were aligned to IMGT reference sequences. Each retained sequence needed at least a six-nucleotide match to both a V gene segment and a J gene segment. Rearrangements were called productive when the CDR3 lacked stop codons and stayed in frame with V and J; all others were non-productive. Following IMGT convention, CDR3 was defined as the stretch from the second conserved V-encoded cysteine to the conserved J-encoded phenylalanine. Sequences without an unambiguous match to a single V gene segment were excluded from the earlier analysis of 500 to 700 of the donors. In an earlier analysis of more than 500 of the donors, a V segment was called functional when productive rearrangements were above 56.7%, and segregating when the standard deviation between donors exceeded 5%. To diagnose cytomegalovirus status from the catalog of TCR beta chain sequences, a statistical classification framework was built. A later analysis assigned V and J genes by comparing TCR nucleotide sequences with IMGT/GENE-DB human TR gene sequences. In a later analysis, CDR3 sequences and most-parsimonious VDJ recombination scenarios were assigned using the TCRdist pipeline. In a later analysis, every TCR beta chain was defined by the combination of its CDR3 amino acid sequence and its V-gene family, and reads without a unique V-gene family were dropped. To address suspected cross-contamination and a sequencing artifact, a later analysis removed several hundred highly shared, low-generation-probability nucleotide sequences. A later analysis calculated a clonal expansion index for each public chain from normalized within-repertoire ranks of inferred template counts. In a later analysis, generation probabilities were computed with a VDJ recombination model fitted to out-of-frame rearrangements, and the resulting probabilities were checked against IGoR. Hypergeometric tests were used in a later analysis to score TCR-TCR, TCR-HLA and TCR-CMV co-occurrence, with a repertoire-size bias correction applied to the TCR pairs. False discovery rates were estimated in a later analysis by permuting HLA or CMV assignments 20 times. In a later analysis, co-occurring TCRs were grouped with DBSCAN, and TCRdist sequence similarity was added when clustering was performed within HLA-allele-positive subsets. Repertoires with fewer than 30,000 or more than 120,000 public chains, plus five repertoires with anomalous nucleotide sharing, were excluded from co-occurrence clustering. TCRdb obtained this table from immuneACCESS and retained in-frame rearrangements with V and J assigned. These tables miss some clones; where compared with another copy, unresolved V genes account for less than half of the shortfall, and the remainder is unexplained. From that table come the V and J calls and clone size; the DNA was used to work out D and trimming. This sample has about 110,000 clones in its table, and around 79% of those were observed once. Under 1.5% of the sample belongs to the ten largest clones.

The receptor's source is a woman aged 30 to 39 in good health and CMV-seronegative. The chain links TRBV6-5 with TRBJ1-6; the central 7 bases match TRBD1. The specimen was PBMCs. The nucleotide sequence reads TGTGCCAGCAGAGAGCAGGGGGTGGTACTGCTGCCCCTCCACTTT. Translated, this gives CASREQGVVLLPLHF.